This T cell receptor beta chain is drawn from a study of CD8+ T cells in alopecia areata. Study as a whole: Patients in the treated group were given tofacitinib by mouth, 5 to 10 mg twice a day. Tofacitinib dosing lasted 6 to 18 months, which was then followed by 6 months off drug.

cDNA serving as the sequencing template came from extracted, reverse transcribed RNA. The protocol was immunoSEQ multiplex PCR, while the TCRdb copy is restricted to in-frame clones and leaves out a portion. The sample consists of about 150,000 clones, roughly three fifths of them appearing once. Alopecia areata patients had lesional scalp punch biopsies and peripheral blood taken from them. The source is a human donor with alopecia areata. This specimen was CD4+ T cells sorted from blood, taken at week 0.

CDR3 in DNA: TGCGCCAGCAGCCAAGATATTGTCATCACAGATACGCAGTATTTT. It specifies CASSQDIVITDTQYF. V is TRBV4-3 and J is TRBJ2-3; D not resolved. V lost 0 bases and J 2 bases, leaving 9 bases between the germline ends. Germline loops: CDR1 LGHNA, CDR2 YSLEER. CDR3 length equals 15 residues.